These 25 T cell receptor beta chains came from one sample sequenced in a study of cytomegalovirus exposure and HLA in healthy donors. This PCR relied on a set of 60 Vbeta primers and 13 Jbeta primers. Generated by immunoSEQ multiplex PCR, the TCRdb table keeps only in-frame clones and is missing some. The repertoire has approximately 110,000 clones, just under 75% of them found once; the top ten carry around 4.8%. The sequenced sample consisted of PBMCs. The source of these receptors is a man between 60 and 75 years old in good health and CMV-seropositive.

J is TRBJ1-4 and V is TRBV27; TRBD1 aligns across 8 bases. The germline gives CDR1 MNHEY, CDR2 SMNVEV (reference sequence). CDR3 length equals 15 residues. V lost 1 base to trimming and J lost 5 bases; unmatched junction nucleotides: 3. CDR3 bases: TGTGCCAGCAGTTTATTGGGGGACAGGAATGAAAAACTGTTTTTT. As protein: CASSLLGDRNEKLFF.

This clone was recorded once. This chain uses TRBV28 with TRBJ1-5; the match to TRBD1 covers 7 bases. The CDR3 loop spans 14 amino acids. V was pared by 6 bases and J by 6 bases, with 8 bases of the junction left unmatched. From germline, CDR1 is MDHEN and CDR2 SYDVKM. The CDR3 region is CASRPGQASQPQHF. The CDR3 nucleotides are TGTGCCAGCAGACCCGGACAGGCTAGTCAGCCCCAGCATTTT.

This clone was observed a handful of times. V gene TRBV7-3 combines with J gene TRBJ1-4, with a tentative D call TRBD1 (5 bases). Germline CDR1 is SGHTA and CDR2 is FQGTGA. Trimming shortened V by 5 bases and J by 8 bases, and 18 bases separated the two germline ends. The CDR3 sequence is 15 residues long. The CDR3 loop is CASSPTGGVKEKLFF. The DNA for the CDR3 is TGTGCCAGCAGCCCGACGGGGGGGGTTAAGGAAAAACTGTTTTTT.

V and J are TRBV10-3 and TRBJ1-4, with a weak D call TRBD1 (6 bases). Trimming stripped 3 bases from V and 5 bases from J, with 7 bases between. Germline V CDR1 and CDR2: ENHRY, SYGVKD. The CDR3 has 13 residues. The CDR3 DNA follows: TGTGCCATCAGTGACAGGGGAAATGAAAAACTGTTTTTT. It codes for CAISDRGNEKLFF.

CDR3 sequence (DNA): TGCGCCAGCAGCCTAGCATACGAGCAGTACTTC. It encodes CASSLAYEQYF. This chain uses TRBV5-1 with TRBJ2-7; tentatively, D is TRBD2 (5 bases). The length of the CDR3 is 11 residues. Trimming stripped 4 bases from V and 4 bases from J, with 6 bases between. The germline gives CDR1 SGHRS, CDR2 YFSETQ. The full variable domain, its missing parts supplied by reference TRBV5-1 and TRBJ2-7, is KAGVTQTPRYLIKTRGQQVTLSCSPISGHRSVSWYQQTPGQGLQFLFEYFSETQRNKGNFPGRFSGRQFSNSRSEMNVSTLELGDSALYLCASSLAYEQYFGPGTRLTVT.

The chain carries TRBV6-1 and TRBJ2-3; 9 positions match TRBD1. J was trimmed by 3 bases and V by 8 bases; bases with no gene match: 6. CDR3 length: 14 residues. Germline V lookup: CDR1 MNHNS, CDR2 SASEGT. CDR3 residues: CASQGQGGTDTQYF. The CDR3 DNA follows: TGTGCCAGCCAGGGACAGGGCGGGACAGATACGCAGTATTTT.

This chain joins TRBV19 and TRBJ1-5; D is undetermined. Germline V gene lookup returns CDR1 LNHDA and CDR2 SQIVND (reference sequence). The CDR3 covers 13 residues. The V end lost 4 bases, the J end lost 5 bases, and 9 bases lay between the germline ends. CDR3 in DNA: TGTGCCAGTAGTACGGGGAGAGATCAGCCCCAGCATTTT. Amino acid sequence: CASSTGRDQPQHF.

The genes are TRBV30 and TRBJ1-4; TRBD1 matches at 7 bases. The CDR3 is made up of 13 amino acids. The trim removed 7 bases at V and 4 bases at J, leaving 6 bases unmatched. From germline, CDR1 is GTSNPN and CDR2 SVGIG (reference sequence). This CDR3 is CASTGVNNEKLFF. The CDR3 DNA reads as TGTGCCTCCACAGGGGTAAATAATGAAAAACTGTTTTTT.

Points on this clone: The same CDR3 is also encoded by other DNA sequences in this sample. V usage is TRBV9 and J usage is TRBJ1-5; weak D call: TRBD1 (6 bases). The CDR3 has 14 residues. V was pared by 0 bases and J by 4 bases, with 8 bases between. CDR1 is SGDLS, CDR2 YYNGEE, per germline. In DNA form, the CDR3 reads TGTGCCAGCAGCGTAGGGCAGGGGAATCAGCCCCAGCATTTT. This sequence encodes CASSVGQGNQPQHF.

CDR3 nucleotide sequence: TGTGCCAGCAGTACATTGACAGGATCACCCCTCCACTTT. Its protein is CASSTLTGSPLHF. This chain links TRBV6-4 with TRBJ1-6; maybe TRBD1 (6 bases). This CDR3 is 13 amino acids long. The ends were cut back, 5 bases at V and 10 bases at J, with 12 bases in the middle. CDR1 and CDR2 (germline): MRHNA, SNTAGT.

As to this clone: One end of the junction fails to match germline, which may point to a read error. V and J are TRBV2 and TRBJ2-6; D possibly corresponds to TRBD1 (5 bases). The CDR3 is 15 residues long. CDR1 is SNHLY, CDR2 FYNNEI, per germline. CDR3 sequence reads: CTSSAQGSGANVLTF. The CDR3 DNA follows: TGTACCAGCAGTGCCCAGGGCTCTGGGGCCAACGTCCTGACTTTC.

This clone was counted a single time. This chain connects TRBV5-4 to TRBJ2-7; D is unresolved. Germline V CDR1 and CDR2: SGHNT, YYREEE (reference sequence). This CDR3 is 14 amino acids long. Trimming took 1 base from V and 2 from J, leaving 10 bases between them. The CDR3 coding sequence is TGTGCCAGCAGCTTGCTCGGGTCGGCCTACGAGCAGTACTTC. It encodes CASSLLGSAYEQYF.

This rearrangement joins TRBV28 to TRBJ1-5; 9 bases are shared with TRBD1. V shed 6 bases and J 4 bases; nucleotides not matched to a gene: 7. There are 15 residues in the CDR3. CDR1 and CDR2 from the germline V gene are MDHEN and SYDVKM. DNA for the CDR3: TGTGCCAGCAGCACCTGGACAGGGGTGAATCAGCCCCAGCATTTT. Translated, it gives CASSTWTGVNQPQHF. Looking up the rest from reference TRBV28 and TRBJ1-5 gives the full variable domain: DVKVTQSSRYLVKRTGEKVFLECVQDMDHENMFWYRQDPGLGLRLIYFSYDVKMKEKGDIPEGYSVSREKKERFSLILESASTNQTSMYLCASSTWTGVNQPQHFGDGTRLSIL.

The rearrangement joins TRBV5-1 to TRBJ2-2; D possibly corresponds to TRBD1 (5 bases). V was cut by 0 bases and J by 1 base, with 10 bases left in between. Germline lookup yields CDR1 SGHRS and CDR2 YFSETQ. The CDR3 consists of 16 residues. In nucleotides, the CDR3 is TGCGCCAGCAGCTTGGCCTCAGGGATGAACACCGGGGAGCTGTTTTTT. Protein sequence: CASSLASGMNTGELFF.

In nucleotides, the CDR3 is TGCGCCAGCCAGCCCTTGACAGGCCAAGAGACCCAGTACTTC. It is translated as CASQPLTGQETQYF. The chain carries TRBV5-1 and TRBJ2-5; possibly TRBD1 for D (6 bases). Germline CDR1 SGHRS, CDR2 YFSETQ. This CDR3 contains 14 residues. The ends were cut back, 7 bases at V and 1 base at J, with 14 bases in the middle.

The V gene is TRBV10-3, the J gene TRBJ2-2, with D possibly matching TRBD2 (6 bases). V was cut by 0 bases and J by 4 bases, with 6 bases left in between. CDR3 length equals 14 residues. Per the germline V gene, CDR1 is ENHRY and CDR2 is SYGVKD. CDR3 residues: CAISESRGTGELFF. CDR3 DNA: TGTGCCATCAGTGAGTCGCGGGGCACCGGGGAGCTGTTTTTT.

The chain joins TRBV21-1 to TRBJ2-2; TRBD2 was called by the table and not checked on the DNA. TRBV21-1 is a pseudogene locus. The CDR3 has 16 residues. The CDR3 loop reads CASSKGEGPNTGELFF. In DNA form, the CDR3 reads TGTGCCAGCAGCAAAGGCGAGGGCCCAAACACCGGGGAGCTGTTTTTT.

The chain carries TRBV9 and TRBJ2-1, with 8 bases fitting TRBD1. After removal of 0 bases from V and 7 bases from J, the junction contained 9 bases not matched to a gene. The CDR3 is made up of 16 amino acids. CDR1 SGDLS and CDR2 YYNGEE come from the germline V gene. CDR3 bases: TGTGCCAGCAGCGTAGCGGTACAGGGGGTAGAGAATGAGCAGTTCTTC. This gives the protein CASSVAVQGVENEQFF.

The chain uses TRBV13 and TRBJ2-3, with TRBD2 matching over 7 bases. Trimming at V came to 3 bases and at J to 2 bases, leaving 5 bases not matched to a gene. In germline, CDR1 is PRHDT, CDR2 FYEKMQ (reference sequence). The length of the CDR3 is 15 residues. CDR3 nucleotides: TGTGCCAGCAGCTTCGGGGGGAGCTTCACAGATACGCAGTATTTT. This encodes CASSFGGSFTDTQYF.

V and J are TRBV4-2 and TRBJ2-5; 7 bases match TRBD2. The ends lost 0 bases at V and 5 bases at J; junction bases unmatched: 9. Germline V CDR1 and CDR2: LGHNA, YNFKEQ. The length of the CDR3 is 16 residues. The CDR3 reads CASSQDGGDRGETQYF. The CDR3 DNA is TGTGCCAGCAGCCAAGATGGGGGGGACCGTGGGGAGACCCAGTACTTC.

This clone was seen only a few times. V and J are TRBV19 and TRBJ1-6; D unclear. CDR3 length: 15 amino acids. V shed 9 bases and J shed 7 bases, with 19 bases lying between them. CDR1 and CDR2 from the germline V gene are LNHDA and SQIVND (reference sequence). The CDR3 is CASANQNLPNSPLHF. For the CDR3, the DNA is TGTGCCAGCGCCAATCAGAACCTCCCCAATTCACCCCTCCACTTT. Complete variable domain (other parts from reference TRBV19 and TRBJ1-6): DGGITQSPKYLFRKEGQNVTLSCEQNLNHDAMYWYRQDPGQGLRLIYYSQIVNDFQKGDIAEGYSVSREKKESFPLTVTSAQKNPTAFYLCASANQNLPNSPLHFGNGTRLTVT.

Remarks on this clone: Other nucleotide sequences in the sample specify the same CDR3. V usage is TRBV5-1 and J usage is TRBJ1-5; no reliable D call. CDR1 is SGHRS and CDR2 is YFSETQ in the germline V gene. This CDR3 contains 14 residues. V lost 0 bases to trimming and J lost 5 bases, with 9 bases between them. CDR3 protein: CASSLGGVHQPQHF. The DNA for the CDR3 is TGCGCCAGCAGCTTGGGGGGAGTTCATCAGCCCCAGCATTTT.

This chain links TRBV5-6 with TRBJ2-5; D perhaps matches TRBD2 (6 bases). The CDR3 spans 12 residues. V shed 4 bases and J shed 11 bases, with 15 bases lying between them. Germline V lookup: CDR1 SGHDT, CDR2 YYEEEE. The CDR3 reads CASSVGRRGQYF. The CDR3 nucleotides read TGTGCCAGCAGCGTCGGGAGACGGGGACAGTACTTC.

This clone was seen many times. This chain connects TRBV11-3 to TRBJ2-7; D perhaps matches TRBD1 (6 bases). The CDR3 is 15 amino acids. The V end was cut by 2 bases, the J end by 4 bases, with 15 bases between. Germline loops: CDR1 SGHNT, CDR2 YENEEA. CDR3 sequence (DNA): TGTGCCAGCAGCTTATTAGGGGGATCGGAATACGAGCAGTACTTC. It specifies CASSLLGGSEYEQYF.

This rearrangement joins TRBV5-4 to TRBJ2-7; tentative D call: TRBD1 (6 bases). The CDR3 extends over 15 amino acids. The germline V and J ends were trimmed by 2 bases and 2 bases, with 14 bases remaining between them. Germline V gene lookup returns CDR1 SGHNT and CDR2 YYREEE (reference sequence). DNA for the CDR3: TGTGCCAGCAGCTTAACAGGGAATCGGGCCTACGAGCAGTACTTC. This gives the protein CASSLTGNRAYEQYF.